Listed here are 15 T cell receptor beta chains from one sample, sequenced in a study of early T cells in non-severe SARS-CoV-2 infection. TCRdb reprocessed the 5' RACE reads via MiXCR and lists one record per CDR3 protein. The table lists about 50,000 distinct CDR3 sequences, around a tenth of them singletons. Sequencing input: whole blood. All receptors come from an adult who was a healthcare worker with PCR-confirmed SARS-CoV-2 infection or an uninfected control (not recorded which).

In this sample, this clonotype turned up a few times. The CDR3 sequence is CASSRTRDTGMKAFF. The CDR3 DNA reads TGCGCCAGCAGCCGGACCCGTGATACAGGGATGAAAGCTTTCTTT. V and J are TRBV5-1 and TRBJ1-1, with D possibly matching TRBD1 (6 bases). V lost 4 bases and J lost 9, with 22 bases in between. Per germline, CDR1 SGHRS and CDR2 YFSETQ. The length of the CDR3 is 15 residues.

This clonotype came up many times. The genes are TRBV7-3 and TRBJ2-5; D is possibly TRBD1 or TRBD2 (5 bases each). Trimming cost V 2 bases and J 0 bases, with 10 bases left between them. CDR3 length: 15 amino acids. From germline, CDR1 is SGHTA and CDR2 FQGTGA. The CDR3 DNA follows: TGTGCCAGCAGCTTAGGGGCGGGCCACCAAGAGACCCAGTACTTC. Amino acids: CASSLGAGHQETQYF. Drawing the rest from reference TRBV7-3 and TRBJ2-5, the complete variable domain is GAGVSQTPSNKVTEKGKYVELRCDPISGHTALYWYRQSLGQGPEFLIYFQGTGAADDSGLPNDRFFAVRPEGSVSTLKIQRTERGDSAVYLCASSLGAGHQETQYFGPGTRLLVL.

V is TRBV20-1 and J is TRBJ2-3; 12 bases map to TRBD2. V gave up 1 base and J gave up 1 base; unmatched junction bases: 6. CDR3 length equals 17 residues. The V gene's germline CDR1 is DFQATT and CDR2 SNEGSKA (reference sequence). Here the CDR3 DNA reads TGCAGTGCTAGAGGACTAGCGGGAGTGACAGGCACAGATACGCAGTATTTT. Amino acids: CSARGLAGVTGTDTQYF.

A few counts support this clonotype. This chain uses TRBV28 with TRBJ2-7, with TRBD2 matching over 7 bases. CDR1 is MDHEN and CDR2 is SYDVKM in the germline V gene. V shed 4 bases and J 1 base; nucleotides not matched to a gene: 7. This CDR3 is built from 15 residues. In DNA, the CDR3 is TGTGCCAGCAGTTCCGGCCCCGGGGGGTCCTACGAGCAGTACTTC. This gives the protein CASSSGPGGSYEQYF.

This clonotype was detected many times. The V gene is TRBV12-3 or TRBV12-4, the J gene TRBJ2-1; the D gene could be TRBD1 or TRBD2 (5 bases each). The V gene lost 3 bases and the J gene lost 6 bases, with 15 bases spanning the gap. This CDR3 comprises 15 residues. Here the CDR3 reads CASSLGRSMTNEQFF. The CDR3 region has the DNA TGTGCCAGCAGTTTGGGACGGTCGATGACCAATGAGCAGTTCTTC.

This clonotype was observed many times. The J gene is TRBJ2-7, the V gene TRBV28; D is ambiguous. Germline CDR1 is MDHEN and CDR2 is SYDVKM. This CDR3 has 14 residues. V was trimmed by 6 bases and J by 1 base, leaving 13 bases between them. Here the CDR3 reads CASREPGKSYEQYF. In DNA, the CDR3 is TGTGCCAGCAGAGAGCCGGGCAAATCCTACGAGCAGTACTTC.

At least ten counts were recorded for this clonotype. In DNA form, the CDR3 reads TGTGCCTGGACGGACAGCGGAAATTCACCCCTCCACTTT. This gives the protein CAWTDSGNSPLHF. The chain joins TRBV30 to TRBJ1-6; possible D gene TRBD1, 6 bases. V was pared by 4 bases and J by 7 bases, with 11 bases between. Germline values: CDR1 GTSNPN, CDR2 SVGIG (reference sequence). The CDR3 is made up of 13 amino acids.

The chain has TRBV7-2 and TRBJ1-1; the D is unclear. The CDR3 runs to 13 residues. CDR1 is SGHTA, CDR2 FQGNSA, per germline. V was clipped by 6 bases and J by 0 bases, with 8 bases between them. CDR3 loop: CASSRPMNTEAFF. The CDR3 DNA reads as TGTGCCAGCAGTCGACCCATGAACACTGAAGCTTTCTTT.

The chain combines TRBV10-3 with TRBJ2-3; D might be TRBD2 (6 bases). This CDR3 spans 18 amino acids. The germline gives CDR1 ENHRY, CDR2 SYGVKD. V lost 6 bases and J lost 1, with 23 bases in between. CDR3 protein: CAIRPTSGTSNGTDTQYF. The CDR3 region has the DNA TGTGCCATCAGGCCGACTAGTGGCACGTCGAACGGCACAGATACGCAGTATTTT.

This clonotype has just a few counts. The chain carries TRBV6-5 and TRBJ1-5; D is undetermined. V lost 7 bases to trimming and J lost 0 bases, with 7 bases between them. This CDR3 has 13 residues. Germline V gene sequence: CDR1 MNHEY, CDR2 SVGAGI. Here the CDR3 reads CASMGGSNQPQHF. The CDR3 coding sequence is TGTGCCAGCATGGGCGGTAGCAATCAGCCCCAGCATTTT.

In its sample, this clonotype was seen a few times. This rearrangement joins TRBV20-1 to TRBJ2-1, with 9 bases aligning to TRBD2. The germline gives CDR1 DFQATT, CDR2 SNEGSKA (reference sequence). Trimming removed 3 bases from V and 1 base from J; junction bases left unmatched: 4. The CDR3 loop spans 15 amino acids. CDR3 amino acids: CSASSGRPSYNEQFF. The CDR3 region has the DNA TGCAGTGCTAGTAGCGGGAGACCGTCCTACAATGAGCAGTTCTTC.

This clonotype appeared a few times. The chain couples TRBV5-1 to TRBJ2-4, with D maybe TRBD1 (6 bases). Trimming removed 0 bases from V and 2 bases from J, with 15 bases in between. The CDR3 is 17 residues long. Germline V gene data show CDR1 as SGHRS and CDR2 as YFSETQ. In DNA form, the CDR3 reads TGCGCCAGCAGCTTGGTGGACAGCTCTAGAACCAAAAACATTCAGTACTTC. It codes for CASSLVDSSRTKNIQYF.

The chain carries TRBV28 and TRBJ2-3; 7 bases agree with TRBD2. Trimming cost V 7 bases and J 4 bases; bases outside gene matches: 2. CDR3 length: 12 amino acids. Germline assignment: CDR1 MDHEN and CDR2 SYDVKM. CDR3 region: CASNAGADTQYF. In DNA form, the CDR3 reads TGTGCCAGCAATGCGGGGGCAGATACGCAGTATTTT.

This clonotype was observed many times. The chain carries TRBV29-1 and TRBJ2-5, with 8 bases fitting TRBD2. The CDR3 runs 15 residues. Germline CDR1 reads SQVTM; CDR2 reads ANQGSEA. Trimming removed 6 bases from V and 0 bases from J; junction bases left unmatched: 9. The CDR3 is CSVQPTSGNQETQYF. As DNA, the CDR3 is TGCAGCGTGCAACCTACTAGCGGAAACCAAGAGACCCAGTACTTC.

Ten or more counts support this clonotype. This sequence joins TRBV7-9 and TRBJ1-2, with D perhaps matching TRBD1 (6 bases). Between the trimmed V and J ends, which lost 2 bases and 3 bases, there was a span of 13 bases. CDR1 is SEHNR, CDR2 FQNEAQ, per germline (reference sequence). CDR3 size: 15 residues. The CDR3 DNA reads TGTGCCAGCAGCTTAAACAGCAGGGGAGACTATGGCTACACCTTC. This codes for CASSLNSRGDYGYTF.